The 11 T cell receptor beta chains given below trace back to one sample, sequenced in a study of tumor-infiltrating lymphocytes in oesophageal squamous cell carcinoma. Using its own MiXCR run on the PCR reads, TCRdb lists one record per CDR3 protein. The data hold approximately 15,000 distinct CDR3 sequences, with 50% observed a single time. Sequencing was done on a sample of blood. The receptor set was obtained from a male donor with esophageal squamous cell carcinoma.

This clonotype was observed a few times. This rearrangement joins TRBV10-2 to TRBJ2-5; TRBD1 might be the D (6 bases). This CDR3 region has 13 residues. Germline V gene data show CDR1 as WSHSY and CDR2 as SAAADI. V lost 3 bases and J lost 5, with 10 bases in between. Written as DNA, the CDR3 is TGCGCCAGCAGTGACAGGGGCCGGGAGACCCAGTACTTC. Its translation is CASSDRGRETQYF.

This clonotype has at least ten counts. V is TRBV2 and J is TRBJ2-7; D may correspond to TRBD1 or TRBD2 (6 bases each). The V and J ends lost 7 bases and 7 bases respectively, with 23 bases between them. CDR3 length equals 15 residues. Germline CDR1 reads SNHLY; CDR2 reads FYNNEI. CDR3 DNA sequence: TGTGCCAGCAATTTCGGGACGGCCAGAGGGGGGGAGCAGTACTTC. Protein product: CASNFGTARGGEQYF.

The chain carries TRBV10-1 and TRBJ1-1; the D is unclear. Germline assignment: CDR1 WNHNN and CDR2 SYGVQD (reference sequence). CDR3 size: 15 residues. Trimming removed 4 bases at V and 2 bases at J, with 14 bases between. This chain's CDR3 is CASSVSPGPNTEAFF. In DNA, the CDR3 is TGCGCCAGCAGTGTATCGCCGGGCCCTAACACTGAAGCTTTCTTT.

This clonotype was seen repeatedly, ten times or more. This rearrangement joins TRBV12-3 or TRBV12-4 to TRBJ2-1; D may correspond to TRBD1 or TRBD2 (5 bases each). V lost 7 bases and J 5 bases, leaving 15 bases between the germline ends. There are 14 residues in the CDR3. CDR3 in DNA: TGTGCCAGCAATATAGGACGAGGGGACAATGAGCAGTTCTTC. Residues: CASNIGRGDNEQFF.

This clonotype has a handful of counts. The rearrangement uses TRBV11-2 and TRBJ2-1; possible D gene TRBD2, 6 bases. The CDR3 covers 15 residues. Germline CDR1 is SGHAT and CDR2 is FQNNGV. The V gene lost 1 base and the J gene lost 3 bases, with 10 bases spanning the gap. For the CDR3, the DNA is TGTGCCAGCAGCTTAGTTCCTAGCGTCTACAATGAGCAGTTCTTC. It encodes CASSLVPSVYNEQFF. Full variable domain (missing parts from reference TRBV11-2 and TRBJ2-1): EAGVAQSPRYKIIEKRQSVAFWCNPISGHATLYWYQQILGQGPKLLIQFQNNGVVDDSQLPKDRFSAERLKGVDSTLKIQPAKLEDSAVYLCASSLVPSVYNEQFFGPGTRLTVL.

CDR3 in DNA: TGTGCCAGCAGCTCCAACAGGGGCTACGAGCAGTACTTC. Translating gives CASSSNRGYEQYF. This rearrangement joins TRBV7-6 to TRBJ2-1; 7 bases map to TRBD1. The better agreement between TRBJ2-7 and the DNA end casts doubt on the J call. The CDR3 totals 13 residues. Germline CDR1 reads SGHVS; CDR2 reads FNYEAQ.

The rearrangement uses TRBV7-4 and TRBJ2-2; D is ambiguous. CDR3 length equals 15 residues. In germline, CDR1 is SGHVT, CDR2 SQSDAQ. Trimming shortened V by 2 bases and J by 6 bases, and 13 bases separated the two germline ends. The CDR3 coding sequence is TGTGCCAGCAGCTTATTTATGGGTGCTCCCGGGGAGCTGTTTTTT. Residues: CASSLFMGAPGELFF. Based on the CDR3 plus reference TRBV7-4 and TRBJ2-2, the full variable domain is GAGVSQSPRYKVAKRGRDVALRCDSISGHVTLYWYRQTLGQGSEVLTYSQSDAQRDKSGRPSGRFSAERPERSVSTLKIQRTEQGDSAVYLCASSLFMGAPGELFFGEGSRLTVL.

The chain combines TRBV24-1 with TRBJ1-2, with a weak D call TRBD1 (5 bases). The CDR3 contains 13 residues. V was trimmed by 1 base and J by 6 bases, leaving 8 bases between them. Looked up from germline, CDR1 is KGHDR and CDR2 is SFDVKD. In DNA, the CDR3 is TGTGCCACCAGTGATTTTGGAGGGGATGGCTACACCTTC. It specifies CATSDFGGDGYTF.

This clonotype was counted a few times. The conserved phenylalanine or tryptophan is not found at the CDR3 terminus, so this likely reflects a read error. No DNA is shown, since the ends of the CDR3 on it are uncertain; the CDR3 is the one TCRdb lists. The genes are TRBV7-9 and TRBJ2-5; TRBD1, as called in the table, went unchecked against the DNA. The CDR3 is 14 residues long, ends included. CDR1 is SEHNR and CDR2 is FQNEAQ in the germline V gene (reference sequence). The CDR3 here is CASSLDRNPLHFGN.

The CDR3 nucleotides are TGTGCCAGCAGCTCGACCGGGACTAGCGGAAGAGATACGCAGTTTTTT. Translated, it gives CASSSTGTSGRDTQFF. V gene TRBV7-6 combines with J gene TRBJ2-2; 11 bases match TRBD2. V trimming: 4 bases; J trimming: 16 bases; junction bases outside the gene matches: 17. CDR1 is SGHVS, CDR2 FNYEAQ, per germline. The CDR3 consists of 16 residues. The full variable domain, rest sourced from reference TRBV7-6 and TRBJ2-2, is GAGVSQSPRYKVTKRGQDVALRCDPISGHVSLYWYRQALGQGPEFLTYFNYEAQQDKSGLPNDRFSAERPEGSISTLTIQRTEQRDSAMYRCASSSTGTSGRDTQFFGEGSRLTVL.

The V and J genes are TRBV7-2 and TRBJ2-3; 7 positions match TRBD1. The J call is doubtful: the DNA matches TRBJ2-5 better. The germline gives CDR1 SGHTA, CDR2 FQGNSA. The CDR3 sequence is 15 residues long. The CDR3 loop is CASSSRVGTVETQYF. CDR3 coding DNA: TGTGCCAGCAGCTCCCGAGTCGGGACAGTAGAGACCCAGTACTTC.